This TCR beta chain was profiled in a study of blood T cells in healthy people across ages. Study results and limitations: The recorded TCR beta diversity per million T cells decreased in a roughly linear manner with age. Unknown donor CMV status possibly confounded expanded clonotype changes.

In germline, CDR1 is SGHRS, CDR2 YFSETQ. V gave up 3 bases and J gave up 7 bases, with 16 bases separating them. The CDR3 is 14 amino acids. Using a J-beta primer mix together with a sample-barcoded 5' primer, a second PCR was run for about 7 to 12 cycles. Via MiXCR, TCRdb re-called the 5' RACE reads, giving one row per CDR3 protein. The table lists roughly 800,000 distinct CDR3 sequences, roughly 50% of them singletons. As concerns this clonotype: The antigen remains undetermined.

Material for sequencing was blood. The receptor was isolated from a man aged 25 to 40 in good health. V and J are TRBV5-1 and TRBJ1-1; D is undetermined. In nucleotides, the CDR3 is TGCGCCAGCAGCTACACCGTTGCTGGGGATGAAGCTTTCTTT. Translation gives CASSYTVAGDEAFF.